Below, 23 T cell receptor beta chains from the same sample are listed, as sequenced in a study of T cell repertoires in cytomegalovirus infection. For these receptors, no antigen is known. From the reads, TCRdb called clonotypes with MiXCR, one entry per CDR3 protein. The sample lists roughly 920,000 distinct CDR3 sequences, 31% occurring once. The material sequenced was cultured CD8+ T cells from PBMCs, taken from culture after CMV antigen stimulation. The receptor set was obtained from a human donor in good health (CMV status not recorded). Some clones in this sample may be carry-over from other donors' samples.

The table lists this clonotype with a few counts. This sequence joins TRBV28 and TRBJ1-5, with D possibly matching TRBD1 (5 bases). This CDR3 contains 15 residues. Germline-derived CDR1 and CDR2 are MDHEN and SYDVKM. With 5 bases removed from V and 5 bases from J, the gap between germline ends came to 16 bases. The CDR3 is CASSMGGFGHQPQHF. CDR3 in DNA: TGTGCCAGCAGTATGGGGGGTTTTGGGCATCAGCCCCAGCATTTT.

This clonotype has a handful of counts. The CDR3 coding sequence is TGTGCCAGCAGTTCATTTTGGAGGGAAATATCGAACACCGGGGAGCTGTTTTTT. Its protein is CASSSFWREISNTGELFF. The chain joins TRBV27 to TRBJ2-2, with D possibly matching TRBD2 (6 bases). The CDR3 contains 18 residues. V gave up 4 bases and J gave up 0 bases, with 18 bases separating them. The germline CDR1 and CDR2 sequences are MNHEY and SMNVEV (reference sequence).

This sequence joins TRBV5-1 and TRBJ1-6; 9 bases map to TRBD1. The CDR3 has 16 amino acids. The V segment lost 0 bases and the J segment 10 bases; nucleotides outside the gene matches: 8. Germline V gene lookup returns CDR1 SGHRS and CDR2 YFSETQ. The CDR3 spells CASSLALQGARSPLHF. The CDR3 DNA sequence: TGCGCCAGCAGCTTGGCCCTACAGGGGGCGCGGTCACCCCTCCACTTT.

This clonotype came up a few times. The J gene is TRBJ1-2, the V gene TRBV7-2; 7 nucleotides line up with TRBD1. Per the germline V gene, CDR1 is SGHTA and CDR2 is FQGNSA. CDR3 length equals 16 residues. Trimming cost V 5 bases and J 0 bases; bases outside gene matches: 9. CDR3 amino acids: CASSHGTEYTNYGYTF. CDR3 nucleotide sequence: TGTGCCAGCAGCCACGGGACAGAATACACTAACTATGGCTACACCTTC.

This chain connects TRBV29-1 to TRBJ2-5; D is unresolved. The germline V gene has CDR1 SQVTM and CDR2 ANQGSEA. The CDR3 has 13 residues. With 4 bases removed from V and 5 bases from J, the gap between germline ends came to 14 bases. Here the CDR3 DNA reads TGCAGCGTTGTGGCCATCCCCGGGGAGACCCAGTACTTC. Translation: CSVVAIPGETQYF.

The chain carries TRBV7-6 and TRBJ1-4; the D gene is possibly TRBD1 (6 bases). Germline V gene data show CDR1 as SGHVS and CDR2 as FNYEAQ. The CDR3 runs to 17 residues. The V end lost 10 bases, the J end lost 3 bases, and 24 bases lay between the germline ends. The CDR3, as DNA: TGTGCCAACAGTTTCCCCCGCAGGGGTACATCTAATGAAAAACTGTTTTTT. Encoded protein: CANSFPRRGTSNEKLFF.

This chain joins TRBV28 and TRBJ2-7; 10 nucleotides match TRBD1. Losses at the gene ends were 7 bases for V and 1 base for J; bases not matched to a gene: 7. This CDR3 comprises 15 residues. The germline CDR1 and CDR2 sequences are MDHEN and SYDVKM. The CDR3 loop is CASNSRDRGSYEQYF. The CDR3 nucleotides read TGTGCCAGCAACTCCCGGGACAGGGGTTCCTACGAGCAGTACTTC.

The chain carries TRBV7-4 and TRBJ1-1, with D possibly being TRBD1 (5 bases). The CDR3 is 15 residues long. CDR1 and CDR2 (germline): SGHVT, SQSDAQ. Between the trimmed V and J ends, which lost 8 bases and 3 bases, there was a span of 19 bases. CDR3 bases: TGTGCCAGCGGGGATCCCCGGGGAGGGGACACTGAAGCTTTCTTT. Its protein is CASGDPRGGDTEAFF.

The chain joins TRBV11-2 to TRBJ1-2, with 7 nucleotides matching TRBD1. CDR3 length: 15 residues. Germline V gene sequence: CDR1 SGHAT, CDR2 FQNNGV. V gave up 2 bases and J gave up 5 bases; unmatched junction bases: 8. CDR3 residues: CASSLSWTGLYGYTF. The DNA of the CDR3 is TGTGCCAGCAGCTTATCATGGACAGGATTGTATGGCTACACCTTC. Using reference TRBV11-2 and TRBJ1-2 for the parts outside the CDR3, the full variable domain is EAGVAQSPRYKIIEKRQSVAFWCNPISGHATLYWYQQILGQGPKLLIQFQNNGVVDDSQLPKDRFSAERLKGVDSTLKIQPAKLEDSAVYLCASSLSWTGLYGYTFGSGTRLTVV.

Only a few counts were recorded for this clonotype. The CDR3 protein is CASSYSEENTEAFF. CDR3 bases: TGTGCCAGCAGTTATTCCGAAGAGAACACTGAAGCTTTCTTT. The rearrangement links TRBV6-5 to TRBJ1-1; D uncertain. Trimming stripped 3 bases from V and 1 base from J, with 9 bases between. The CDR3 has 14 residues. Germline V gene sequence: CDR1 MNHEY, CDR2 SVGAGI.

This chain connects TRBV4-1 to TRBJ2-5, with D uncertain. V shed 2 bases and J shed 5 bases, with 6 bases lying between them. CDR3 length: 12 amino acids. Germline-derived CDR1 and CDR2 are MGHRA and YSYEKL. The chain's CDR3 is CASSQYGETQYF. The CDR3 region has the DNA TGCGCCAGCAGCCAATACGGGGAGACCCAGTACTTC.

This clonotype was observed once. The genes are TRBV7-6 and TRBJ2-1; D is perhaps TRBD2 (6 bases). The CDR3 is 15 residues long. CDR1 and CDR2 from the germline V gene are SGHVS and FNYEAQ. V gave up 3 bases and J gave up 4 bases, with 13 bases separating them. CDR3 DNA sequence: TGTGCCAGCAGCTTTGCGGGGCCAGGGTACAATGAGCAGTTCTTC. Protein: CASSFAGPGYNEQFF.

This clonotype was seen a few times. The J gene is TRBJ2-6, the V gene TRBV5-1, with 7 bases aligning to TRBD1. CDR1 is SGHRS and CDR2 is YFSETQ in the germline V gene. The CDR3 runs to 18 residues. V lost 3 bases, J lost 1 base, and 10 bases stayed unmatched. The CDR3 sequence: CASSSTGTATSGANVLTF. DNA of the CDR3: TGCGCCAGCAGCTCTACCGGGACAGCTACGTCTGGGGCCAACGTCCTGACTTTC.

V and J are TRBV7-8 and TRBJ2-7; tentative D call: TRBD2 (5 bases). The V end lost 6 bases, the J end lost 5 bases, and 14 bases lay between the germline ends. This CDR3 is 13 amino acids long. The germline CDR1 and CDR2 sequences are SGHVS and FQNEAQ. The CDR3 nucleotides are TGTGCCAGCAGGCCGGGGTCACAGAACGAGCAGTACTTC. Translation gives CASRPGSQNEQYF.

This clonotype was counted between two and nine times. This chain joins TRBV7-8 and TRBJ2-7; TRBD1 matches 8 bases. The CDR3 runs 17 residues. Trimming took 4 bases from V and 0 from J; bases not matched to a gene: 11. Germline CDR1 and CDR2: SGHVS and FQNEAQ. This CDR3 is CASSSHPGQGYSYEQYF. DNA for the CDR3: TGTGCCAGCAGCTCTCATCCCGGACAGGGTTACTCCTACGAGCAGTACTTC. The variable domain in full, with the rest retrieved from reference TRBV7-8 and TRBJ2-7, is GAGVSQSPRYKVAKRGQDVALRCDPISGHVSLFWYQQALGQGPEFLTYFQNEAQLDKSGLPSDRFFAERPEGSVSTLKIQRTQQEDSAVYLCASSSHPGQGYSYEQYFGPGTRLTVT.

This sequence joins TRBV28 and TRBJ2-7, with 8 bases matching TRBD2. The length of the CDR3 is 14 residues. V lost 6 bases to trimming and J lost 8 bases; unmatched junction nucleotides: 12. Germline loops: CDR1 MDHEN, CDR2 SYDVKM. The CDR3 region has the DNA TGTGCCAGCAGCCCCCGCGGGGGGCCGTTAAAGCAGTACTTC. Protein product: CASSPRGGPLKQYF. The entire variable domain, with the rest obtained from reference TRBV28 and TRBJ2-7, is as follows: DVKVTQSSRYLVKRTGEKVFLECVQDMDHENMFWYRQDPGLGLRLIYFSYDVKMKEKGDIPEGYSVSREKKERFSLILESASTNQTSMYLCASSPRGGPLKQYFGPGTRLTVT.

This clonotype was seen at least ten times. J is TRBJ2-3 and V is TRBV7-2, with no clear D. This CDR3 has 13 residues. V was trimmed by 0 bases and J by 6 bases, leaving 7 bases between them. Per germline, CDR1 SGHTA and CDR2 FQGNSA. In DNA form, the CDR3 reads TGTGCCAGCAGCTTAGCGTTGGCTGATACGCAGTATTTT. Translation: CASSLALADTQYF.

This clonotype counts as medium-sized. V gene TRBV7-6 combines with J gene TRBJ2-6; 8 nucleotides line up with TRBD1. V lost 2 bases, J lost 0 bases, and 6 bases stayed unmatched. This CDR3 has 18 residues. Per germline, CDR1 SGHVS and CDR2 FNYEAQ. CDR3 residues: CASSLTTGVLSGANVLTF. The CDR3 region has the DNA TGTGCCAGCAGCTTAACGACAGGGGTCCTCTCTGGGGCCAACGTCCTGACTTTC.

This clonotype was seen more than once but under ten times. This chain links TRBV12-3 or TRBV12-4 with TRBJ2-3, with D maybe TRBD2 (6 bases). Deletions cut 4 bases from V and 1 base from J, with 12 bases between. The CDR3 runs to 15 residues. CDR3 residues: CASSSIGGGTDTQYF. CDR3 DNA sequence: TGTGCCAGCAGTTCCATAGGCGGGGGCACAGATACGCAGTATTTT.

This clonotype has just one count. DNA for the CDR3: TGTGCCAGCAGCCCTACTGGATCCCCCTTGGATGAGCAGTTCTTC. This codes for CASSPTGSPLDEQFF. The chain couples TRBV7-9 to TRBJ2-1; D uncertain. Trimming cost V 5 bases and J 8 bases, with 19 bases left between them. The germline CDR1 and CDR2 sequences are SEHNR and FQNEAQ (reference sequence). This CDR3 has 15 amino acids.

The J gene is TRBJ1-3, the V gene TRBV6-5; D remains unclear. V was clipped by 5 bases and J by 4 bases, with 21 bases between them. The CDR3 is 17 amino acids. Germline V gene lookup returns CDR1 MNHEY and CDR2 SVGAGI. The CDR3 nucleotides read TGTGCCAGCAGTCCGCAGTGGGGATCCTTCGAGGGAAACACCATATATTTT. As protein: CASSPQWGSFEGNTIYF.

This clonotype was detected ten times or more. The gene calls are TRBV5-6 and TRBJ1-4; tentatively, D is TRBD1 (5 bases). Germline V lookup: CDR1 SGHDT, CDR2 YYEEEE. The length of the CDR3 is 14 residues. Trimming took 7 bases from V and 2 from J, leaving 12 bases between them. The CDR3 is CASSVRQTNEKLFF. The CDR3 region has the DNA TGTGCCAGCTCTGTCCGACAGACTAATGAAAAACTGTTTTTT.

This clonotype was counted between two and nine times. This sequence joins TRBV19 and TRBJ2-2; D not certain. CDR3 length equals 12 residues. Trimming pared 5 bases from V and 6 bases from J, leaving 7 bases between. The V gene's germline CDR1 is LNHDA and CDR2 SQIVND (reference sequence). CDR3 sequence: CASSWVAGELFF. The CDR3 DNA is TGTGCCAGTAGTTGGGTTGCCGGGGAGCTGTTTTTT.